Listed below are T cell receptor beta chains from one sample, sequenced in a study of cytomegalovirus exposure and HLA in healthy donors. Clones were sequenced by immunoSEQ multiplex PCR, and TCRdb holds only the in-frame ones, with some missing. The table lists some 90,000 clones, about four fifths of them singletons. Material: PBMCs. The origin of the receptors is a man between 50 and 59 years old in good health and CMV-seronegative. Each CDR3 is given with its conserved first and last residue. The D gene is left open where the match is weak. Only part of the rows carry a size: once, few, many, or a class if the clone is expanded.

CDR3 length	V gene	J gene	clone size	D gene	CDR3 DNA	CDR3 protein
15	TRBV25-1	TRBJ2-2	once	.	TGTGCCAGCAGTGAATCGGGTAGGATCGCCGGGGAGCTGTTTTTT	CASSESGRIAGELFF
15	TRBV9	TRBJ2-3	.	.	TGTGCCAGCAGCGTAGGACGCGGGAGCACAGATACGCAGTATTTT	CASSVGRGSTDTQYF
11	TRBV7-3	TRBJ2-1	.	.	TGTGCCAGCAGCCCGGGCAATGAGCAGTTCTTC	CASSPGNEQFF
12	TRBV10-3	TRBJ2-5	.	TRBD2	TGTGCCATCAGTGGTGTGGGGAGGGACCAGTACTTC	CAISGVGRDQYF
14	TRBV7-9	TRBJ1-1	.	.	TGTGCCAGCAGCTTAAACGTAAAGGGGGCTGAAGCTTTCTTT	CASSLNVKGAEAFF
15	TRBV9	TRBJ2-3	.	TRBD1	TGTGCCAGCAGCGTAGGAACAGGGGGCACAGATACGCAGTATTTT	CASSVGTGGTDTQYF
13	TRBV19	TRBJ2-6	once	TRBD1	TGTGCCAGTTCCCCGCGGACAGGGGCCGTCCTGACTTTC	CASSPRTGAVLTF
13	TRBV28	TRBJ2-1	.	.	TGTGCCAGCGGGGGGAGCTCCTACAATGAGCAGTTCTTC	CASGGSSYNEQFF
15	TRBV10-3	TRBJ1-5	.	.	TGTGCCATCAGTGATAGTTTATCGGGCAATCAGCCCCAGCATTTT	CAISDSLSGNQPQHF
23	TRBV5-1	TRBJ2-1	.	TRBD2	TGCGCCAGCAGCTTGGGAGGGACTAGCGGTAGCGTGACGTACTCGAGCTCCTACAATGAGCAGTTCTTC	CASSLGGTSGSVTYSSSYNEQFF
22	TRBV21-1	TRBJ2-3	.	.	TGTGCCAGCGGACTCCCCCCCCTTAAACAGCCACCCCGGCAGGCCCCCACAGATACGCAGTATTTT	CASGLPPLKQPPRQAPTDTQYF
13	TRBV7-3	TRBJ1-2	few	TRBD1	TGTGCCAGCAGCCCCGGGACAGGGGAAGGCTACACCTTC	CASSPGTGEGYTF
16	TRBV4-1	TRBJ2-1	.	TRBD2	TGCGCCAGCAGCCAAGTCGGACTAGCAGCCTACAATGAGCAGTTCTTC	CASSQVGLAAYNEQFF
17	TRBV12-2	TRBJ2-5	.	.	TGTGCAAGTCGCTTAGTCAGTAGTTACGGGGGCCAAGAGACCCAGTACTTC	CASRLVSSYGGQETQYF
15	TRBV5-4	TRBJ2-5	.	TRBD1	TGTGCCAGCAGCCGTGGGACAGGGGGACAAGAGACCCAGTACTTC	CASSRGTGGQETQYF
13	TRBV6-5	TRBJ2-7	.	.	TGTGCCAGCAGTTTGGGCGACTCCTACGAGCAGTACTTC	CASSLGDSYEQYF
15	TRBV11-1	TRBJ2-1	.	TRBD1	TGTGCCAGCAGCGTGACAGGGGGCTCCTACAATGAGCAGTTCTTC	CASSVTGGSYNEQFF
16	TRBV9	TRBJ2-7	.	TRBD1	TGTGCCAGCAGCATTTCGGACAGGCCTTACTCCTACGAGCAGTACTTC	CASSISDRPYSYEQYF
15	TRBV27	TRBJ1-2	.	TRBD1	TGTGCCAGCAGATACGGGACAGGGGGAGGATATGGCTACACCTTC	CASRYGTGGGYGYTF
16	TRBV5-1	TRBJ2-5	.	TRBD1	TGCGCCAGCAGCTTGGCTAAACAGGGGGCTCGGGAGACCCAGTACTTC	CASSLAKQGARETQYF
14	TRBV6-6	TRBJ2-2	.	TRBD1	TGTGCCAGCAGGAAGGACAGGGAGGTCGGGGAGCTGTTTTTT	CASRKDREVGELFF
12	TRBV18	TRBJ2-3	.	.	TGTGCCAGCTCACCGTACACAGATACGCAGTATTTT	CASSPYTDTQYF
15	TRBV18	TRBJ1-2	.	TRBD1	TGTGCCAGCTCACCTACAGGGGAAGCTAACTATGGCTACACCTTC	CASSPTGEANYGYTF
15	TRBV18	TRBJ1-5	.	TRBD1	TGTGCCAGCTCTCCGGACAGGCATAGCAATCAGCCCCAGCATTTT	CASSPDRHSNQPQHF
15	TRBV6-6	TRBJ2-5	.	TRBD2	TGTGCCAGCACCAAGGGAGCGGGAGGCCCCGAGACCCAGTACTTC	CASTKGAGGPETQYF
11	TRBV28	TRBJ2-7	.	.	TGTGCCAGCAAATTACTATACGAGCAGTACTTC	CASKLLYEQYF
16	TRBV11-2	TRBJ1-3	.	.	TGTGCCAGCAGCTTAGATGGGGGCTTCTCTGGAAACACCATATATTTT	CASSLDGGFSGNTIYF
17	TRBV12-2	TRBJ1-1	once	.	TGTGCAAGTCGCTTAGCGCCCCCCTTACGGAGGAACACTGAAGCTTTCTTT	CASRLAPPLRRNTEAFF
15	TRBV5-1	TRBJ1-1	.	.	TGCGCCAGCAGCTGGGGGGACGACCTGAACACTGAAGCTTTCTTT	CASSWGDDLNTEAFF
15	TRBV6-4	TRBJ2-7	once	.	TGTGCCAGCGGAGTCTCTCCTTCCTTACACTACGAGCAGTACTTC	CASGVSPSLHYEQYF
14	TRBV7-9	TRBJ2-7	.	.	TGTGCCAGCAGCCCCCGAGGGACACCCTACGAGCAGTACTTC	CASSPRGTPYEQYF
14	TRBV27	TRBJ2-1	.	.	TGTGCCAGCAGTTTATCTTGGGCCGTGCAAGAGCAGTTCTTC	CASSLSWAVQEQFF
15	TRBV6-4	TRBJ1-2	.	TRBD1	TGTGCCAGCAGTGACACACTGACAGGGCTGGCTGGCTACACCTTC	CASSDTLTGLAGYTF
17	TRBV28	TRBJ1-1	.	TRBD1	TGTGCCAGCAGTTTATTAAAGGACAGGGGCGAACTCGGCGGGGCTTTCTTT	CASSLLKDRGELGGAFF
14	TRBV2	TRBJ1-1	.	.	TGTGCCAGCAGTTCATCTTCTAGGAACACTGAAGCTTTCTTT	CASSSSSRNTEAFF
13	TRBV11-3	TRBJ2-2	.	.	TGTGCCAGCAGCTTAAAGAGCACCGGGGAGCTGTTTTTT	CASSLKSTGELFF
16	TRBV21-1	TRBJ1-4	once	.	TGTGCCAGCAGCTCTCCAACAGGCTATACTAATGAAAAACTGTTTTTT	CASSSPTGYTNEKLFF
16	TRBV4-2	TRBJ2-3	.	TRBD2	TGTGCCAGCAGCCAATCCCCAGCGGGGGGGGTGGATACGCAGTATTTT	CASSQSPAGGVDTQYF
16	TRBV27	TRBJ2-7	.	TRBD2	TGTGCCAGCAGTCCATTGGGACTAGCGGGACTCTACGAGCAGTACTTC	CASSPLGLAGLYEQYF
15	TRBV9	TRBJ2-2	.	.	TGTGCCAGCAGCCCCCGGACTGGCAACACCGGGGAGCTGTTTTTT	CASSPRTGNTGELFF
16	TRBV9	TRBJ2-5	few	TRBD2	TGTGCCAGCAGCGTAGCAGCGGGAGGCCTCCAAGAGACCCAGTACTTC	CASSVAAGGLQETQYF
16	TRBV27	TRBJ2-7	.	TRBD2	TGTGCCAGCAGTCCCTACCTAACTAGCGGGTTCTACGAGCAGTACTTC	CASSPYLTSGFYEQYF
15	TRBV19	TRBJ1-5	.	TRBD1	TGTGCCAGTACCGGGACAGGGGGCTTGGGTCAGCCCCAGCATTTT	CASTGTGGLGQPQHF
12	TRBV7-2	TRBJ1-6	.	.	TGTGCCAGCAGCTCCGACATTCTCGCCCTCCACTTT	CASSSDILALHF
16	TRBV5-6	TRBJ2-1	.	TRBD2	TGTGCCAGCAGCAAACGACTAGCGGGAGGGCCAGCTGAGCAGTTCTTC	CASSKRLAGGPAEQFF
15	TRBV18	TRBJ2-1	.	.	TGTGCCAGCTCACCTCCCAGGGGATCCTACAATGAGCAGTTCTTC	CASSPPRGSYNEQFF